This entry is about one T cell receptor (beta chain). Which antigen it targets is not known. Base qualities are missing; no much larger clone stands one base away. This sample stems from a study of neoadjuvant anti-PD-1 for oral cavity cancer (dated by TCRdb to 2020 to 2023). A note on the overall study: Before undergoing curative-intent surgical resection, most patients got three to four biweekly nivolumab doses at 3 mg/kg. Patients without progression received a fourth nivolumab dose around day 43 and underwent definitive surgical resection on days 50-56. Patients with complete response, partial response or stable disease by RECIST 1.1 were defined as responders, whereas patients with progression were defined as non-responders. There were eleven to twelve patients in the parent correlative cohort, and the response rate was 30% to 35%. Study-wide findings and limitations: Higher pretreatment blood Treg/Th17 ratios correlated with both higher pretreatment blood TCRbeta clonality and lower post-treatment tumor TCRbeta clonality. Only three patients per response group were included in the TCR analyses, and larger cohorts for validation were called for by the authors. Within PBMCs, T cell clonality (Gini index) was significantly higher in non-responders than responders after neoadjuvant nivolumab.

CDR3 length: 12 amino acids, cysteine to phenylalanine. The read is trimmed to its CDR3 DNA, 36 bases read in frame from base 1. The germline V gene supplies CDR1 MNHEY and CDR2 SVGAGI. V loses 6 bases, J loses 8 bases, and the germline ends lie 13 bases apart. For deep sequencing of PBMC libraries, mostly approximately 460 ng of input genomic DNA was used, and six replicates were run per sample. TCRbeta libraries were prepared with the immunoSEQ hsTCRbeta kit according to the manufacturer's instructions. An Illumina NovaSeq 6000 S4 flow cell was used to sequence the final libraries, which had first been combined to 3 nM. In the paper's pipeline: Raw data preprocessing and quality control were performed with the immunoSEQ Analyzer. The analysis was limited to productive rearrangements, and each clonotype was defined by a unique CDR3 amino acid sequence. Repertoire clonality was estimated as the Gini-Simpson index, computed with the R package tcR. Student's t test was used to compare Gini indices, while Pearson correlation assessed associations with tumor size change. TCRdb stores this immuneACCESS table with in-frame sequences only. Part of the clones is absent; in the studies checked, under half of the shortfall reflects unresolved V genes, and no reason is known for the rest. That table supplies the V and J calls and clone size; D and trimming were determined from the DNA. In this sample the table shows 55,000 to 75,000 clones, around 85% of which occur a single time. Clones ranked in the top ten supply 2.5% to 3% of the sample.

In light of the paper, this sample's time point label describes: after neoadjuvant nivolumab, at surgical resection. Patients were newly diagnosed with stage II-IVA oral cavity squamous cell carcinoma and had received no prior systemic or radiation treatment. The cohort was made up of patients with locally advanced, HPV-negative oral cavity squamous cell carcinoma. No culture maintenance or expansion was done, as the peripheral blood mononuclear cells went straight to analysis. The samples were obtained from a longitudinal correlative study of a single-arm phase II trial testing neoadjuvant nivolumab in oral cavity squamous cell carcinoma. Genomic DNA-based TCRbeta sequencing was performed on subject-matched pre- and post-treatment PBMCs and tumors from three responders and three non-responders. Peripheral blood mononuclear cells were drawn once before nivolumab treatment and a second time after treatment, when surgery took place. The Maxwell RSC DNA from Cells kit was used to isolate genomic DNA from PBMCs.

The chain uses TRBV6-5 and TRBJ1-2; TRBD1 is perhaps the D gene, given 5 matching bases. The sequencing here drew on PBMCs, taken after nivolumab (anti-PD-1) treatment. The TCR comes from a person aged 35-80 years with oral cavity squamous cell carcinoma. The CDR3: CASSRDQWGYTF. The DNA sequence is as follows: TGTGCCAGCAGCAGGGACCAGTGGGGCTACACCTTC.